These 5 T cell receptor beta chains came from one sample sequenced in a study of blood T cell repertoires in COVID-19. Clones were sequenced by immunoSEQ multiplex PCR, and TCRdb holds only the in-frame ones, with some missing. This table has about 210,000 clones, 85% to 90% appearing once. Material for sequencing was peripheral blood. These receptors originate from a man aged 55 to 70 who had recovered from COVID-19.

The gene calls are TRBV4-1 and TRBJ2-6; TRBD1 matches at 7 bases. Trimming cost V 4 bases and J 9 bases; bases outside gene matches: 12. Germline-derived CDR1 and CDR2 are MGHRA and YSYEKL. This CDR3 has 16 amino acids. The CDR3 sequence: CASSPPPGQPGNVLTF. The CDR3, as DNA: TGCGCCAGCAGCCCCCCCCCGGGACAGCCCGGCAACGTCCTGACTTTC.

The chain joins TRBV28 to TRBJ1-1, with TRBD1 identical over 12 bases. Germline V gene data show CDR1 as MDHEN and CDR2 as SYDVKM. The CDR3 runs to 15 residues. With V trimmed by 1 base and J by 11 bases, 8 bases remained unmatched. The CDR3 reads CASSLSPGQGAWAFF. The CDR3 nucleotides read TGTGCCAGCAGTTTATCTCCGGGACAGGGGGCTTGGGCTTTCTTT.

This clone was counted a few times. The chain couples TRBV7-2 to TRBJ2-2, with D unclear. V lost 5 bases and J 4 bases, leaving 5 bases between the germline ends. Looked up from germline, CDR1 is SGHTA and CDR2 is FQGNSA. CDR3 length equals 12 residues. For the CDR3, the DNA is TGTGCCAGCAGCCCCGTCACCGGGGAGCTGTTTTTT. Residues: CASSPVTGELFF.

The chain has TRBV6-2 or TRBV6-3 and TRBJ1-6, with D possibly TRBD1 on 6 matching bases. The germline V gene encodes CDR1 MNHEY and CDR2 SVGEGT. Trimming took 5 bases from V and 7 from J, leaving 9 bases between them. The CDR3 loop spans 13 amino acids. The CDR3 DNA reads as TGTGCCAGCAGTACAACAGGGAATTCACCCCTCCACTTT. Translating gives CASSTTGNSPLHF.

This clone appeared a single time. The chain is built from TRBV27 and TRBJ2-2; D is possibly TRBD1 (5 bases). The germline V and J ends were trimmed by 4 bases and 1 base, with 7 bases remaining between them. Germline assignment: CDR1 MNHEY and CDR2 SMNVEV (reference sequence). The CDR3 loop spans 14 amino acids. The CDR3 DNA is TGTGCCAGCAGTTGGGGCGAGAACACCGGGGAGCTGTTTTTT. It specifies CASSWGENTGELFF.